These T cell receptor beta chains were read from a single sample in a study of shared clonotypes between healthy human individuals. Generated by immunoSEQ multiplex PCR, the TCRdb table keeps only in-frame clones and is missing some. The data hold just under 350,000 clones, with around 67% observed a single time. Sequencing was performed on memory CD4+ T cells sorted from blood. The receptors stem from a man between 25 and 39 years old in good health. Each CDR3 is given with its conserved first and last residue. Each record gives: V gene, D gene, J gene, clone size, CDR3 DNA, CDR3 protein. The D gene is left open where the match is weak. Not every row has a clone size; where given, it reads once, few, many or a size class.

v_gene: TRBV11-2; d_gene: .; j_gene: TRBJ2-1; abundance: .; CDR3nt: TGTGCCAGCAGCTTCCGGAGGAACAATGAGCAGTTCTTC; CDR3aa: CASSFRRNNEQFF
v_gene: TRBV28; d_gene: TRBD1; j_gene: TRBJ1-2; abundance: .; CDR3nt: TGTGCCAGCAGTTTAGGTGGGGGACAGGGGAAAGAGACCTTC; CDR3aa: CASSLGGGQGKETF
v_gene: TRBV4-1; d_gene: .; j_gene: TRBJ2-1; abundance: .; CDR3nt: TGCGCCAGCAGCCAAGATACCGCCGGGACACCTCCCTACAATGAGCAGTTCTTC; CDR3aa: CASSQDTAGTPPYNEQFF
v_gene: TRBV2; d_gene: TRBD2; j_gene: TRBJ2-3; abundance: .; CDR3nt: TGTGCCAGCAGACCAGCGGGAGGCACAGATACGCAGTATTTT; CDR3aa: CASRPAGGTDTQYF
v_gene: TRBV10-2; d_gene: .; j_gene: TRBJ2-3; abundance: many; CDR3nt: TGCGCCAGCTCCCTCGGGCTAGCGAGCACAGATACGCAGTATTTT; CDR3aa: CASSLGLASTDTQYF
v_gene: TRBV18; d_gene: TRBD1; j_gene: TRBJ1-1; abundance: .; CDR3nt: TGTGCCAGCTCACAGACGACAGGGTTGAACACTGAAGCTTTCTTT; CDR3aa: CASSQTTGLNTEAFF
v_gene: TRBV2; d_gene: TRBD2; j_gene: TRBJ2-3; abundance: .; CDR3nt: TGTGCCAGCAGCAGAGCGGGGGGGGAAGATACGCAGTATTTT; CDR3aa: CASSRAGGEDTQYF
v_gene: TRBV2; d_gene: TRBD2; j_gene: TRBJ2-7; abundance: .; CDR3nt: TGTGCCAGCAGTGAAGCGGGCGGGGGCGAGCAGTACTTC; CDR3aa: CASSEAGGGEQYF
v_gene: TRBV28; d_gene: .; j_gene: TRBJ2-1; abundance: few; CDR3nt: TGTGCCAGCAGTTTTTGGCGACTCGGTAGCGAGCAGTTCTTC; CDR3aa: CASSFWRLGSEQFF
v_gene: TRBV4-2; d_gene: TRBD1; j_gene: TRBJ2-1; abundance: .; CDR3nt: TGTGCCAGCAGCCAATCCGGGACAGGGGGGGATGAGCAGTTCTTC; CDR3aa: CASSQSGTGGDEQFF
v_gene: TRBV5-1; d_gene: .; j_gene: TRBJ2-5; abundance: .; CDR3nt: TGCGCCAGCAGCTTGGTGGGGACCGTCCAAGAGACCCAGTACTTC; CDR3aa: CASSLVGTVQETQYF
v_gene: TRBV10-2; d_gene: TRBD1; j_gene: TRBJ2-4; abundance: few; CDR3nt: TGCGCCAGCAGTGTAGGGACAGGGTTGACTTCGTATACGGATGGGAACATTCAGTACTTC; CDR3aa: CASSVGTGLTSYTDGNIQYF
v_gene: TRBV7-2; d_gene: .; j_gene: TRBJ1-3; abundance: .; CDR3nt: TGTGCCAGCAGCATCCGGAGGAGGCCTGGAAACACCATATATTTT; CDR3aa: CASSIRRRPGNTIYF
v_gene: TRBV19; d_gene: .; j_gene: TRBJ2-7; abundance: .; CDR3nt: TGTGCCAGTAGCCCTATTGGAGAGTACGAGCAGTACTTC; CDR3aa: CASSPIGEYEQYF
v_gene: TRBV19; d_gene: .; j_gene: TRBJ1-2; abundance: large; CDR3nt: TGTGCCAGTCAGCTTGGGAGCTTAGATGACTATGGCTACACCTTC; CDR3aa: CASQLGSLDDYGYTF
v_gene: TRBV19; d_gene: .; j_gene: TRBJ1-1; abundance: many; CDR3nt: TGTGCCAGTAGTGCCCGGGCCCAGGGCACTGAAGCTTTCTTT; CDR3aa: CASSARAQGTEAFF
v_gene: TRBV18; d_gene: .; j_gene: TRBJ2-2; abundance: .; CDR3nt: TGTGCCAGCTCCCAACACGGCATTAAAAACACCGGGGAGCTGTTTTTT; CDR3aa: CASSQHGIKNTGELFF
v_gene: TRBV5-1; d_gene: .; j_gene: TRBJ1-4; abundance: .; CDR3nt: TGCGCCAGCAGCTTGGACACCGGGAATGAAAAACTGTTTTTT; CDR3aa: CASSLDTGNEKLFF
v_gene: TRBV10-3; d_gene: .; j_gene: TRBJ1-5; abundance: .; CDR3nt: TGTGCCACCGGTTTGGTGTCCGATCAGCCCCAGCATTTT; CDR3aa: CATGLVSDQPQHF
v_gene: TRBV7-3; d_gene: TRBD2; j_gene: TRBJ2-5; abundance: .; CDR3nt: TGTGCCAGCAGCCTAGCGGGAGGGGCAGAGACCCAGTACTTC; CDR3aa: CASSLAGGAETQYF
v_gene: TRBV4-1; d_gene: .; j_gene: TRBJ2-7; abundance: .; CDR3nt: TGCGCCAGCAGCCAAGCCCAGGGAGGAGCGGCGAGCTCCTACGAGCAGTACTTC; CDR3aa: CASSQAQGGAASSYEQYF
v_gene: TRBV2; d_gene: TRBD2; j_gene: TRBJ2-1; abundance: .; CDR3nt: TGTGCCAGCAGTGTCCTACTAGCGGGGTACAATGAGCAGTTCTTC; CDR3aa: CASSVLLAGYNEQFF
v_gene: TRBV7-8; d_gene: .; j_gene: TRBJ1-3; abundance: .; CDR3nt: TGTGCCAGCAGCTTTGGGGCCTCTACGGGGTTAGGGAACACCATATATTTT; CDR3aa: CASSFGASTGLGNTIYF
v_gene: TRBV19; d_gene: TRBD1; j_gene: TRBJ2-7; abundance: .; CDR3nt: TGTGCCAGTAAGGTGGCAGGGGGAAACGAGCAGTACTTC; CDR3aa: CASKVAGGNEQYF
v_gene: TRBV29-1; d_gene: .; j_gene: TRBJ2-5; abundance: .; CDR3nt: TGCAGCGTTGAACCCGCCCGGGGACCCGCGGAGACCCAGTACTTC; CDR3aa: CSVEPARGPAETQYF
v_gene: TRBV11-2; d_gene: .; j_gene: TRBJ1-2; abundance: once; CDR3nt: TGTGCCAGCAGCCCCGGAATTGAATCCTATGGCTACACCTTC; CDR3aa: CASSPGIESYGYTF
v_gene: TRBV6-5; d_gene: TRBD2; j_gene: TRBJ2-1; abundance: .; CDR3nt: TGTGCCAGCAAGGGGACTAGCGGGCCCGGGGAGCAGTTCTTC; CDR3aa: CASKGTSGPGEQFF
v_gene: TRBV5-8; d_gene: .; j_gene: TRBJ1-3; abundance: .; CDR3nt: TGTGCCAGCAGCTTGAATTATGGGAACACCATATATTTT; CDR3aa: CASSLNYGNTIYF
v_gene: TRBV4-2; d_gene: TRBD2; j_gene: TRBJ2-5; abundance: .; CDR3nt: TGTGCCAGCAGCGATCGACAACTAGCGGGAGTTGAGACCCAGTACTTC; CDR3aa: CASSDRQLAGVETQYF
v_gene: TRBV6-5; d_gene: .; j_gene: TRBJ2-7; abundance: .; CDR3nt: TGTGCCAGCAGCCCCCTCAACGAGCAGTACTTC; CDR3aa: CASSPLNEQYF
v_gene: TRBV28; d_gene: .; j_gene: TRBJ1-1; abundance: .; CDR3nt: TGTGCCAGCAGTTGGGGGCCGGGCCGAGGGCCCAACACTGAAGCTTTCTTT; CDR3aa: CASSWGPGRGPNTEAFF
v_gene: TRBV4-3; d_gene: .; j_gene: TRBJ2-1; abundance: many; CDR3nt: TGCGCCAGCAGCCAAGATGGGGCGGGCCCAAATAATGAGCAGTTCTTC; CDR3aa: CASSQDGAGPNNEQFF
v_gene: TRBV4-1; d_gene: TRBD2; j_gene: TRBJ2-3; abundance: .; CDR3nt: TGCGCCAGCAGCCAAGCCACTATGGCGGGAGTTGGTACGCAGTATTTT; CDR3aa: CASSQATMAGVGTQYF
v_gene: TRBV6-4; d_gene: .; j_gene: TRBJ2-1; abundance: once; CDR3nt: TGTGCCAGCAGTGATAGGGGAGATGAGCAGTTCTTC; CDR3aa: CASSDRGDEQFF
v_gene: TRBV19; d_gene: TRBD1; j_gene: TRBJ1-4; abundance: once; CDR3nt: TGTGCCAGTAAACTGGACAGGGTGAATGAAAAACTGTTTTTT; CDR3aa: CASKLDRVNEKLFF
v_gene: TRBV28; d_gene: TRBD2; j_gene: TRBJ2-7; abundance: .; CDR3nt: TGTGCCAGCATGCAAAGAACTAGCGGGAGTTCCTACGAGCAGTACTTC; CDR3aa: CASMQRTSGSSYEQYF
v_gene: TRBV6-1; d_gene: .; j_gene: TRBJ2-7; abundance: .; CDR3nt: TGTGCCAGTAGCCCCACCCAGAAGGACGAGCAGTACTTC; CDR3aa: CASSPTQKDEQYF
v_gene: TRBV5-6; d_gene: .; j_gene: TRBJ1-2; abundance: few; CDR3nt: TGTGCCAGCAGCCGGACCCGGGACACAAGATCTAACTATGGCTACACCTTC; CDR3aa: CASSRTRDTRSNYGYTF
v_gene: TRBV7-9; d_gene: .; j_gene: TRBJ2-1; abundance: .; CDR3nt: TGTGCCAGCAGCCAAAGGGAGGCTAGCTCCTACAATGAGCAGTTCTTC; CDR3aa: CASSQREASSYNEQFF
v_gene: TRBV5-4; d_gene: .; j_gene: TRBJ2-1; abundance: medium-sized; CDR3nt: TGTGCCTGTCTTTGGGGAGCTAGCTCCTACAATGAGCAGTTCTTC; CDR3aa: CACLWGASSYNEQFF
v_gene: TRBV30; d_gene: .; j_gene: TRBJ1-3; abundance: once; CDR3nt: TGTGCCTGGGGCGCTGGGTGGGGAAACACCATATATTTT; CDR3aa: CAWGAGWGNTIYF
v_gene: TRBV28; d_gene: .; j_gene: TRBJ1-4; abundance: .; CDR3nt: TGTGCCAGCAGTTTATACATGCCGGGGAAACTGTTTTTT; CDR3aa: CASSLYMPGKLFF
v_gene: TRBV7-9; d_gene: TRBD1; j_gene: TRBJ2-7; abundance: .; CDR3nt: TGTGCCAGCAGCTTAGCGATGACAGGGGGGGCTTCCTACGAGCAGTACTTC; CDR3aa: CASSLAMTGGASYEQYF
v_gene: TRBV27; d_gene: .; j_gene: TRBJ2-7; abundance: .; CDR3nt: TGTGCCAGCAGACTGGAATCTAGCGCCTTCTCCTACGAGCAGTACTTC; CDR3aa: CASRLESSAFSYEQYF
v_gene: TRBV15; d_gene: TRBD2; j_gene: TRBJ2-1; abundance: .; CDR3nt: TGTGCCACCAGCAGGGAACTAGCGGGAGTCGGCAATGAGCAGTTCTTC; CDR3aa: CATSRELAGVGNEQFF
v_gene: TRBV10-2; d_gene: .; j_gene: TRBJ2-1; abundance: many; CDR3nt: TGCGCCAGCAGTTTAACTAGCTCGGAGCAGTTCTTC; CDR3aa: CASSLTSSEQFF
v_gene: TRBV10-1; d_gene: .; j_gene: TRBJ2-1; abundance: .; CDR3nt: TGCGCCAGCAGTACCCAGGGGAACAATGAGCAGTTCTTC; CDR3aa: CASSTQGNNEQFF
v_gene: TRBV5-1; d_gene: .; j_gene: TRBJ2-4; abundance: .; CDR3nt: TGCGCCAGCAGCCTGGATGGCCTAGCCAAAAACATTCAGTACTTC; CDR3aa: CASSLDGLAKNIQYF
v_gene: TRBV11-3; d_gene: TRBD1; j_gene: TRBJ2-3; abundance: .; CDR3nt: TGTGCCAGCAGCTATACTTCGACAGGGCTGGATACGCAGTATTTT; CDR3aa: CASSYTSTGLDTQYF
v_gene: TRBV7-9; d_gene: .; j_gene: TRBJ2-7; abundance: .; CDR3nt: TGTGCCAGCAGCCCAAGACAAAGACCCTACGAGCAGTACTTC; CDR3aa: CASSPRQRPYEQYF
v_gene: TRBV7-9; d_gene: .; j_gene: TRBJ1-3; abundance: .; CDR3nt: TGTGCCAGCAGTCGGGGGGATGGAAACACCATATATTTT; CDR3aa: CASSRGDGNTIYF
v_gene: TRBV6-5; d_gene: TRBD2; j_gene: TRBJ2-7; abundance: .; CDR3nt: TGTGCCAGCAGTTATCTAGCGGGAGTTTCTTACGAGCAGTACTTC; CDR3aa: CASSYLAGVSYEQYF
v_gene: TRBV19; d_gene: .; j_gene: TRBJ2-1; abundance: .; CDR3nt: TGTGCCACCATGGACTACCGCGGGAATGAGCAGTTCTTC; CDR3aa: CATMDYRGNEQFF
v_gene: TRBV21-1; d_gene: .; j_gene: TRBJ2-7; abundance: .; CDR3nt: TGTGCCACTCGGCGGGACAAATCCTACGAGCAGTACTTC; CDR3aa: CATRRDKSYEQYF
v_gene: TRBV9; d_gene: .; j_gene: TRBJ1-1; abundance: .; CDR3nt: TGTGCCAGCAGCGTACAGGGCGGCACTGAAGCTTTCTTT; CDR3aa: CASSVQGGTEAFF
v_gene: TRBV5-1; d_gene: .; j_gene: TRBJ2-1; abundance: once; CDR3nt: TGCGCCAGCAGCTACGCCCGTTCTGAGCAGTTCTTC; CDR3aa: CASSYARSEQFF
v_gene: TRBV5-5; d_gene: TRBD2; j_gene: TRBJ2-1; abundance: .; CDR3nt: TGTGCCAGCAGCTTCCAAGCCCCTAGCGGGAGGAATGAGCAGTTCTTC; CDR3aa: CASSFQAPSGRNEQFF
v_gene: TRBV30; d_gene: TRBD1; j_gene: TRBJ2-4; abundance: .; CDR3nt: TGTGCCTGGAGTTCAGGGGGTATTAAGTACTTC; CDR3aa: CAWSSGGIKYF
v_gene: TRBV7-9; d_gene: .; j_gene: TRBJ2-7; abundance: .; CDR3nt: TGTGCCAGCAGCTTAGCGGGGGACTACGAGCAGTACTTC; CDR3aa: CASSLAGDYEQYF